This T cell receptor (beta chain) was documented in a study of blood T cell repertoires in COVID-19. In the authors' workflow: Quantification of nucleated cells was approximated via reference gene primer amplification. The data were produced by immunoSEQ multiplex PCR, yet TCRdb's version contains in-frame clones alone and is incomplete. V and J calls and clone size are as listed in that table; D and trimming were resolved from the DNA. The sample lists about 46,000 clones, about 88% occurring once. The germline CDR1 and CDR2 sequences are SGHNT and YYREEE (reference sequence). With V trimmed by 3 bases and J by 3 bases, 4 bases remained unmatched. This CDR3 comprises 14 residues. Recovered status applied to Cohort 3 donors who had two consecutive negative PCRs. It also applied to those with clearance or with symptom resolution.

This sequence joins TRBV5-4 and TRBJ2-3; 7 nucleotides align to TRBD1. The sequencing sample was made of PBMCs or T cells enriched from blood (not recorded which). The receptor comes from a woman aged 50 to 60 who had recovered from COVID-19. In DNA form, the CDR3 reads TGTGCCAGCAGCTGGGGACAGTCTACAGATACGCAGTATTTT. Amino acids: CASSWGQSTDTQYF.